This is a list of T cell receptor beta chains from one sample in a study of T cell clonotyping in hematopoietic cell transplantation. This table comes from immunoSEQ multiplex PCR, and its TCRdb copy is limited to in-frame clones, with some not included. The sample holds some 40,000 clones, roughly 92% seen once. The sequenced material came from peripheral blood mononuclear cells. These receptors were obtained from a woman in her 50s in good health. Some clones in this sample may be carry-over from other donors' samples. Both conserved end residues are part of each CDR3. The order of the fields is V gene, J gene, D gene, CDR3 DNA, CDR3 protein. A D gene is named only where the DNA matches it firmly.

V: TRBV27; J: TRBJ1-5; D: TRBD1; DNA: TGTGCCAGCAGTCCACAGGGGGATCAGCCCCAGCATTTT; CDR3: CASSPQGDQPQHF
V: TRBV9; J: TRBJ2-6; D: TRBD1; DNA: TGTGCCAGCAGCTTACCCCAGGGGGCGGATGGGGCCAACGTCCTGACTTTC; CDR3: CASSLPQGADGANVLTF
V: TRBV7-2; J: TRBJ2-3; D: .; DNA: TGTGCCAGCATCGGGTATTGGGGGGCAGACGATACGCAGTATTTT; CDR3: CASIGYWGADDTQYF
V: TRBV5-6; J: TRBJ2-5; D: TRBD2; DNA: TGTGCCAGCAGCAGCCAGTCGGGGGGGAGTCCAGAGACCCAGTACTTC; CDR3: CASSSQSGGSPETQYF
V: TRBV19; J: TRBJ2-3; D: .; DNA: TGTGCCAGTAGTACCCCCACAGATACGCAGTATTTT; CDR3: CASSTPTDTQYF
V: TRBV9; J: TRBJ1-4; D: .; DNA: TGTGCCAGCAGCGTAGGCGGAGTAGAGAATGAAAAACTGTTTTTT; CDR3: CASSVGGVENEKLFF
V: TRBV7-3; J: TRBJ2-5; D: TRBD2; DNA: TGTGCCAGCAGCCAGACTAGCGGGGGAAAAGAGACCCAGTACTTC; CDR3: CASSQTSGGKETQYF
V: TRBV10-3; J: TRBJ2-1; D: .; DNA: TGTGCCATCCGAGGAAACACAGAGCAGTTCTTC; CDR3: CAIRGNTEQFF
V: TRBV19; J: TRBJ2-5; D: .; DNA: TGTGCCAGTAGTATGGTTGGGCACCCAGACTTCCAAGAGACCCAGTACTTC; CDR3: CASSMVGHPDFQETQYF
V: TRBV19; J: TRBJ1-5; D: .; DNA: TGTGCCAGTATCCGGGTCACAAATCAGCCCCAGCATTTT; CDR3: CASIRVTNQPQHF
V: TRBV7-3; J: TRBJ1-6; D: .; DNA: TGTGCCAGCAGCTCCACCGGAGGGCAAAATAATTCACCCCTCCACTTT; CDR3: CASSSTGGQNNSPLHF